Listed below are T cell receptor beta chains from one sample, sequenced in a study of siplizumab effects on memory and regulatory T cells. Only in-frame clones appear in the TCRdb table, and some are missing; sequencing was by immunoSEQ multiplex PCR. The table shows tens of thousands of clones, with about 93% occurring only once. The sample consisted of non-Treg CD4+ T cells sorted from blood. Source of these receptors: a human donor in good health. CDR3s include the opening cysteine and the closing phenylalanine or tryptophan. A D gene is named only where the DNA matches it firmly. For some rows the clone size is stated as once, few or many, or as a class when expanded; others skip it.

d_call	v_call	clone_size	j_call	cdr3_aa	cdr3_nt
.	TRBV6-5	.	TRBJ1-2	CASSRDSYGYTF	TGTGCCAGCAGTCGAGACAGCTATGGCTACACCTTC
.	TRBV19	.	TRBJ2-7	CASSMSSESSYEQYF	TGTGCCAGTAGTATGTCCAGCGAGAGCTCCTACGAGCAGTACTTC
TRBD1	TRBV11-1	.	TRBJ2-2	CASSRDRGRNTGELFF	TGTGCCAGCAGCCGGGACAGGGGAAGGAACACCGGGGAGCTGTTTTTT
TRBD2	TRBV7-2	.	TRBJ2-1	CASSPGTSGRADNEQFF	TGTGCCAGCAGCCCAGGGACTAGCGGGAGGGCCGACAATGAGCAGTTCTTC
.	TRBV2	.	TRBJ2-6	CARTLGRLSSGANVLTF	TGTGCCAGGACCTTAGGCAGGCTTAGCTCTGGGGCCAACGTCCTGACTTTC
TRBD1	TRBV7-3	once	TRBJ2-7	CASSNGDRVGSEQYF	TGTGCCAGCAGCAACGGGGACAGGGTGGGTTCCGAGCAGTACTTC
TRBD1	TRBV4-2	once	TRBJ1-1	CASRSAWTGGSTEAFF	TGTGCCAGCAGATCGGCCTGGACAGGCGGATCCACTGAAGCTTTCTTT
.	TRBV11-2	.	TRBJ1-1	CASSARTGANTEAFF	TGTGCCAGCAGCGCGCGTACAGGCGCGAACACTGAAGCTTTCTTT
.	TRBV5-1	.	TRBJ1-2	CASSLAQGDGYTF	TGCGCCAGCAGCTTGGCACAGGGAGACGGCTACACCTTC
.	TRBV10-3	few	TRBJ1-1	CATQGTGQNTEAFF	TGTGCCACCCAAGGGACGGGACAGAACACTGAAGCTTTCTTT
.	TRBV11-2	.	TRBJ2-4	CASSLEISAKNIQYF	TGTGCCAGCAGCTTAGAGATTTCTGCCAAAAACATTCAGTACTTC
.	TRBV6-5	.	TRBJ2-4	CASPPAGVKNIQYF	TGTGCCAGCCCTCCTGCTGGGGTCAAAAACATTCAGTACTTC
.	TRBV9	.	TRBJ1-4	CASSVEGVGEKLFF	TGTGCCAGCAGCGTAGAAGGGGTAGGCGAAAAACTGTTTTTT
TRBD1	TRBV13	.	TRBJ2-7	CASSQGTGGFYEQYF	TGTGCCAGCAGCCAAGGGACAGGGGGCTTCTACGAGCAGTACTTC
TRBD1	TRBV29-1	.	TRBJ2-3	CSGGQGVGLDTQYF	TGCAGCGGGGGACAGGGTGTGGGCCTTGATACGCAGTATTTT
.	TRBV5-4	.	TRBJ1-2	CASSRGGTANYGYTF	TGTGCCAGCAGCCGTGGAGGGACTGCTAACTATGGCTACACCTTC
.	TRBV19	.	TRBJ1-1	CASTVETIRAEAFF	TGTGCCAGTACCGTGGAAACGATTAGGGCTGAAGCTTTCTTT
.	TRBV10-2	.	TRBJ2-7	CASSESGPGNF	TGCGCCAGCAGTGAGTCGGGACCGGGGAACTTC
.	TRBV6-6	.	TRBJ2-5	CASSYEHQETQYF	TGTGCCAGCAGTTACGAGCACCAAGAGACCCAGTACTTC
.	TRBV19	.	TRBJ2-3	CASSITSTRSTDTQYF	TGTGCCAGTAGTATTACCTCGACCAGAAGCACAGATACGCAGTATTTT
.	TRBV12-5	.	TRBJ2-5	CASAQVPLETQYF	TGTGCTAGTGCCCAGGTCCCCCTCGAGACCCAGTACTTC
.	TRBV30	.	TRBJ1-3	CAWSGRGSSGNTIYF	TGTGCCTGGAGTGGTCGGGGAAGCTCTGGAAACACCATATATTTT
.	TRBV7-9	.	TRBJ2-2	CASSLVANTGELFF	TGTGCCAGCAGCTTAGTAGCGAACACCGGGGAGCTGTTTTTT
.	TRBV6-6	.	TRBJ2-1	CASTPARGLYNEQFF	TGTGCCAGCACCCCGGCTAGAGGGCTCTACAATGAGCAGTTCTTC
.	TRBV9	.	TRBJ2-5	CATLSRQETQYF	TGTGCCACCCTGTCTCGTCAAGAGACCCAGTACTTC
.	TRBV29-1	.	TRBJ2-7	CSVAVTQNEQYF	TGCAGCGTTGCCGTGACTCAGAACGAGCAGTACTTC
.	TRBV9	.	TRBJ1-2	CASSVATSSNYGYTF	TGTGCCAGCAGCGTAGCGACAAGTTCGAACTATGGCTACACCTTC
.	TRBV6-1	.	TRBJ1-3	CASSVARTSGNTIYF	TGTGCCAGCAGTGTGGCCCGAACCTCTGGAAACACCATATATTTT
TRBD2	TRBV4-1	.	TRBJ2-7	CASSQPWGAGVGDEQCF	TGCGCCAGCAGCCAACCCTGGGGAGCGGGAGTAGGCGACGAGCAGTGCTTC
.	TRBV11-3	.	TRBJ1-4	CASSLGPGNNEKLFF	TGTGCCAGCAGCTTGGGGCCCGGGAATAATGAAAAACTGTTTTTT
.	TRBV25-1	.	TRBJ1-6	CASSEAWGAGGNSPLHF	TGTGCCAGCAGTGAGGCATGGGGCGCCGGGGGTAATTCACCCCTCCACTTT
.	TRBV7-3	.	TRBJ2-3	CASSFTGSTDTQYF	TGTGCCAGCAGCTTTACCGGTAGCACAGATACGCAGTATTTT
.	TRBV15	.	TRBJ2-2	CATSRDNPGELFF	TGTGCCACCAGCAGAGATAACCCCGGGGAGCTGTTTTTT
.	TRBV29-1	.	TRBJ2-3	CSVGPQVAYTQYF	TGCAGCGTCGGACCGCAGGTCGCTTATACGCAGTATTTT
TRBD2	TRBV7-9	.	TRBJ2-1	CASSLGVQREGNEQFF	TGTGCCAGCAGCTTAGGCGTGCAGCGGGAGGGCAATGAGCAGTTCTTC
.	TRBV19	.	TRBJ1-2	CASSSQGPKGNGYTF	TGTGCCAGTAGTTCGCAGGGGCCCAAAGGGAATGGCTACACCTTC
TRBD1	TRBV7-2	.	TRBJ1-3	CASSSGTGGNTIYF	TGTGCCAGCAGCTCCGGGACAGGGGGAAACACCATATATTTT
.	TRBV4-1	.	TRBJ2-1	CASSQGILGRGSYNEQFF	TGCGCCAGCAGCCAAGGGATCTTGGGGCGAGGGTCCTACAATGAGCAGTTCTTC
.	TRBV2	.	TRBJ1-1	CASSWDGRGTEAFF	TGTGCCAGCAGCTGGGACGGTAGAGGCACTGAAGCTTTCTTT
.	TRBV19	few	TRBJ1-1	CASSRGYTEAFF	TGTGCCAGTAGTCGTGGTTATACTGAAGCTTTCTTT